One sample yielded the 10 T cell receptor beta chains listed below, sequenced in a study of shared clonotypes between healthy human individuals. Repertoires were generated with immunoSEQ multiplex PCR, while TCRdb's copy carries only in-frame clones and drops some. The sample includes 2 million to 2.5 million clones, 85% to 95% of them seen just once. Input material: naive CD4+ T cells sorted from blood. Subset given: CD45RA+ positively selected. These receptors all stem from a man younger than 35 in good health.

The rearrangement joins TRBV7-2 to TRBJ2-1, with 9 bases identical to TRBD2. V lost 0 bases and J lost 4; bases outside the gene matches: 7. This CDR3 comprises 17 residues. Germline V gives CDR1 SGHTA, CDR2 FQGNSA. CDR3 bases: TGTGCCAGCAGCTTAGCGGGAGCGGGAGGAGGTTACAATGAGCAGTTCTTC. Its translation is CASSLAGAGGGYNEQFF.

The V call is TRBV10-1, the J call TRBJ2-3; D remains unclear. This CDR3 spans 15 amino acids. From germline, CDR1 is WNHNN and CDR2 SYGVQD (reference sequence). Deletions cut 3 bases from V and 1 base from J, with 11 bases between. Here the CDR3 reads CASSEDGQGTDTQYF. For the CDR3, the DNA is TGCGCCAGCAGTGAAGACGGTCAGGGCACAGATACGCAGTATTTT.

V gene TRBV4-1 combines with J gene TRBJ1-1, with no clear D. CDR3 length equals 18 residues. CDR1 MGHRA and CDR2 YSYEKL come from the germline V gene. Trimming took off 1 base at V and 0 bases at J, with 18 bases between the two ends. The DNA of the CDR3 is TGCGCCAGCAGCCAAGGAGGCGCATTAGGCGCCATGAACACTGAAGCTTTCTTT. Translating gives CASSQGGALGAMNTEAFF.

V and J are TRBV25-1 and TRBJ1-2; D gene uncertain. CDR1 and CDR2 (germline): MGHDK, SYGVNS. This CDR3 is 18 amino acids long. The germline V and J ends were trimmed by 0 bases and 0 bases, with 17 bases remaining between them. This CDR3 is CASSEYSGAGISNYGYTF. In nucleotides, the CDR3 is TGTGCCAGCAGTGAATATAGCGGAGCTGGAATATCTAACTATGGCTACACCTTC.

The gene calls are TRBV18 and TRBJ2-3; D is uncertain. Germline V gene lookup returns CDR1 KGHSH and CDR2 LQKENI. Trimming cost V 6 bases and J 5 bases, with 12 bases left between them. There are 13 residues in the CDR3. CDR3 sequence reads: CASSYLQEDTQYF. The CDR3 DNA is TGTGCCAGCTCCTACCTTCAGGAAGATACGCAGTATTTT.

The chain has TRBV5-1 and TRBJ2-3; 9 bases fit TRBD2. CDR1 SGHRS and CDR2 YFSETQ come from the germline V gene. This CDR3 is 15 amino acids long. Trimming removed 2 bases from V and 1 base from J; junction bases left unmatched: 2. The CDR3: CASSFQREGTDTQYF. The DNA for the CDR3 is TGCGCCAGCAGCTTTCAGCGGGAGGGCACAGATACGCAGTATTTT.

CDR3 bases: TGTGCCAGCAGCCGAGGAACGTCCGGGAGCACTGAAGCTTTCTTT. Protein: CASSRGTSGSTEAFF. The chain combines TRBV28 with TRBJ1-1; D gene uncertain. Trimming left V 6 bases short and J 4 bases short, with 18 bases between. This CDR3 spans 15 amino acids. Germline values: CDR1 MDHEN, CDR2 SYDVKM.

The chain has TRBV5-1 and TRBJ1-2; no clear D. The germline V gene has CDR1 SGHRS and CDR2 YFSETQ. CDR3 length: 14 amino acids. With 0 bases removed from V and 8 bases from J, the gap between germline ends came to 14 bases. CDR3 nucleotides: TGCGCCAGCAGCTTGGGTCTCCAAGCAGAAGGCTACACCTTC. It translates to CASSLGLQAEGYTF.

The chain recombines TRBV19 with TRBJ2-4, with D unclear. This CDR3 has 15 amino acids. Germline CDR1 LNHDA, CDR2 SQIVND (reference sequence). V lost 0 bases, J lost 8 bases, and 14 bases lay in between. CDR3 sequence reads: CASSIDVNRRDIQYF. The CDR3 nucleotides read TGTGCCAGTAGTATAGATGTGAACCGTCGGGACATTCAGTACTTC.

The chain joins TRBV6-1 to TRBJ2-2, with D uncertain. The germline V gene encodes CDR1 MNHNS and CDR2 SASEGT. V was shortened by 5 bases and J by 4 bases, with 14 bases between the two germline ends. This CDR3 has 15 residues. The CDR3 is CASSLTEIGTGELFF. In nucleotides, the CDR3 is TGTGCCAGCAGTTTGACTGAAATTGGCACCGGGGAGCTGTTTTTT.